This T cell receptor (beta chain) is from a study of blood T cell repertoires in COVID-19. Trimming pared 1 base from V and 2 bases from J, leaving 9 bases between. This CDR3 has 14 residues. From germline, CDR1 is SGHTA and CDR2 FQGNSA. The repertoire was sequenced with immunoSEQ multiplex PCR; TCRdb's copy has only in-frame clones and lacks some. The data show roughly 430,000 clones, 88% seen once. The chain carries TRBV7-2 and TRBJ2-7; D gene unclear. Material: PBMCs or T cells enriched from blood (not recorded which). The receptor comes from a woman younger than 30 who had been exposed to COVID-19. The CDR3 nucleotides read TGTGCCAGCAGCTTAGTCCCAGAAACCTACGAGCAGTACTTC. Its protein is CASSLVPETYEQYF.